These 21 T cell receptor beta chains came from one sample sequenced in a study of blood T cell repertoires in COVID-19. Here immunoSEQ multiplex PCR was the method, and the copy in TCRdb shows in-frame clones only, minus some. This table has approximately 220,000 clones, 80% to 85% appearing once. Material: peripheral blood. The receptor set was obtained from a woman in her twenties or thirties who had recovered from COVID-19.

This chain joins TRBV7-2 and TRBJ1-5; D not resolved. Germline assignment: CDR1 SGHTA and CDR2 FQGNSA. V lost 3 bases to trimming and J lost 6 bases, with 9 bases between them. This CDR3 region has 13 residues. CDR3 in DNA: TGTGCCAGCAGCTTTACCGGGGTTCAGCCCCAGCATTTT. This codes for CASSFTGVQPQHF.

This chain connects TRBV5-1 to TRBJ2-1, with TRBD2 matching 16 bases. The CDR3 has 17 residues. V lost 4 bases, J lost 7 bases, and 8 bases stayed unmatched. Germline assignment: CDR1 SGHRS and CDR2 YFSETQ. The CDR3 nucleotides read TGCGCCAGCAGCGCAAGACCGGGACTAGCGGGAGGGAATGAGCAGTTCTTC. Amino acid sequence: CASSARPGLAGGNEQFF.

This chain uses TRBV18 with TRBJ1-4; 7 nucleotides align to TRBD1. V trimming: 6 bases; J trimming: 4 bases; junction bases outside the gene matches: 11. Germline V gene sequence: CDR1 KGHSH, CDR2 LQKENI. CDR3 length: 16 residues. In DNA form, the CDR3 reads TGTGCCAGCTCGCCCGAAGGACAGGCTAATAATGAAAAACTGTTTTTT. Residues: CASSPEGQANNEKLFF.

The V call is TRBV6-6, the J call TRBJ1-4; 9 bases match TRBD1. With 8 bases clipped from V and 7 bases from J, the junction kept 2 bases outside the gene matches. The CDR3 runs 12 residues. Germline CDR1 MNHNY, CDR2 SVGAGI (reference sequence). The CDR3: CASGTGTEKLFF. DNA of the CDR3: TGTGCCAGCGGGACAGGGACTGAAAAACTGTTTTTT.

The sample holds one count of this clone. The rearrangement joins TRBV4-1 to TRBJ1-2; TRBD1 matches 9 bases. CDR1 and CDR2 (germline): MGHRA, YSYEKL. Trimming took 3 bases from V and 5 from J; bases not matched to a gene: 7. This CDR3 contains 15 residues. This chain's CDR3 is CASSQADRGTYGYTF. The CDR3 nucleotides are TGCGCCAGCAGCCAGGCGGACAGGGGTACATATGGCTACACCTTC.

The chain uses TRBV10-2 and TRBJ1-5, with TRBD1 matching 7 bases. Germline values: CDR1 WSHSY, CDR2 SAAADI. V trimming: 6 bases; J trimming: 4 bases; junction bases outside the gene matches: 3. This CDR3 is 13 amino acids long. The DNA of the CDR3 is TGCGCCAGCAGACAGGGGCAGAATCAGCCCCAGCATTTT. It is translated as CASRQGQNQPQHF.

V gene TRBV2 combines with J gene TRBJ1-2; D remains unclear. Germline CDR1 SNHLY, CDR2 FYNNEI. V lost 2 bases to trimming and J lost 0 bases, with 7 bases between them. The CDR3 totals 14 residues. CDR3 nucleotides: TGTGCCAGCAGTGAAATCGTATCTAACTATGGCTACACCTTC. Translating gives CASSEIVSNYGYTF.

The CDR3, as DNA: TGTGCCAGTTTCGAAACGAGGAACACTGAAGCTTTCTTT. It specifies CASFETRNTEAFF. J is TRBJ1-1 and V is TRBV28, with D uncertain. Germline CDR1 and CDR2: MDHEN and SYDVKM. The CDR3 totals 13 residues. Trimming removed 9 bases from V and 1 base from J, with 12 bases in between.

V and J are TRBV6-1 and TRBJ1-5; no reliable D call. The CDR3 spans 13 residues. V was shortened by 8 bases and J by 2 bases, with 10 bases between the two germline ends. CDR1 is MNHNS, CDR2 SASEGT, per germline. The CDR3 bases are TGTGCCAGCGGGCAGAAGGGCAATCAGCCCCAGCATTTT. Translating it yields CASGQKGNQPQHF.

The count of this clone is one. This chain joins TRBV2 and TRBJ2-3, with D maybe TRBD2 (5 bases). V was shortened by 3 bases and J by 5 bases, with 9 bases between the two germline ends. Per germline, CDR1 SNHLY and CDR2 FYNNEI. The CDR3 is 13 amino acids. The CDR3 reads CASSDGGRDTQYF. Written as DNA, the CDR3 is TGTGCCAGCAGTGACGGCGGGCGAGATACGCAGTATTTT.

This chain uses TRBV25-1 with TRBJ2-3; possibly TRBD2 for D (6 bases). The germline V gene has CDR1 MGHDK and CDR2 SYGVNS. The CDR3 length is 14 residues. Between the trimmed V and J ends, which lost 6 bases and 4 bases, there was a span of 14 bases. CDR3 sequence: CASRGGRSPDTQYF. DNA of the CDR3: TGTGCCAGCAGGGGGGGACGCAGCCCAGATACGCAGTATTTT.

CDR3 residues: CASSLSGAVEKLFF. In DNA, the CDR3 is TGTGCCAGCAGTTTATCAGGGGCGGTTGAAAAACTGTTTTTT. The rearrangement uses TRBV27 and TRBJ1-4; D is perhaps TRBD1 (5 bases). Germline lookup yields CDR1 MNHEY and CDR2 SMNVEV (reference sequence). V shed 0 bases and J shed 7 bases, with 9 bases lying between them. The CDR3 has 14 residues. Variable domain in full (rest from reference TRBV27 and TRBJ1-4): EAQVTQNPRYLITVTGKKLTVTCSQNMNHEYMSWYRQDPGLGLRQIYYSMNVEVTDKGDVPEGYKVSRKEKRNFPLILESPSPNQTSLYFCASSLSGAVEKLFFGSGTQLSVL.

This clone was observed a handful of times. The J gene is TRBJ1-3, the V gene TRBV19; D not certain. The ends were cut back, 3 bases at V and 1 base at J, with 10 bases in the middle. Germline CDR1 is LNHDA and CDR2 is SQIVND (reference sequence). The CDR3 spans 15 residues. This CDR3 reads CASSMGGVSGNTIYF. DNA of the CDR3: TGTGCCAGTAGTATGGGTGGAGTATCTGGAAACACCATATATTTT.

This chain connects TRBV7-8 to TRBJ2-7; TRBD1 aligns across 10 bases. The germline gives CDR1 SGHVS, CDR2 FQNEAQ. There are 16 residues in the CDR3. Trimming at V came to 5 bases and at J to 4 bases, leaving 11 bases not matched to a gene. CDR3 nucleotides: TGTGCCAGCAGCCGACCGGGACAGGGGATCCCATACGAGCAGTACTTC. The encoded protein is CASSRPGQGIPYEQYF. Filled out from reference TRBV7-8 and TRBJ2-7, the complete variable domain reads GAGVSQSPRYKVAKRGQDVALRCDPISGHVSLFWYQQALGQGPEFLTYFQNEAQLDKSGLPSDRFFAERPEGSVSTLKIQRTQQEDSAVYLCASSRPGQGIPYEQYFGPGTRLTVT.

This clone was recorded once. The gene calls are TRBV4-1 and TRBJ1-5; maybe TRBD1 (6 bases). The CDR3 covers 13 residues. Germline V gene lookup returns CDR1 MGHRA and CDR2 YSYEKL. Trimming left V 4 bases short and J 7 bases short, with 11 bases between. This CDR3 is CASSPGGAQPQHF. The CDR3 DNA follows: TGCGCCAGCAGCCCCGGGGGGGCGCAGCCCCAGCATTTT.

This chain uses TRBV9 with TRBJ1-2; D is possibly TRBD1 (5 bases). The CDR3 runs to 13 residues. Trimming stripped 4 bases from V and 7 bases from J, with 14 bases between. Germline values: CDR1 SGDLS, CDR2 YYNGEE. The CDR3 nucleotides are TGTGCCAGCAGCCCTAGTGGGGCGCGTGGCTACACCTTC. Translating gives CASSPSGARGYTF.

CDR3 nucleotide sequence: TGTGCCAGCAGTTCCCCGCTAGCGGCCCAGCAGTTCTTC. Encoded protein: CASSSPLAAQQFF. V usage is TRBV12-3 or TRBV12-4 and J usage is TRBJ2-1; 7 positions agree with TRBD2. The V gene end was trimmed by 4 bases and the J gene end by 11 bases; junction bases not matched to a gene: 8. The CDR3 has 13 amino acids.

CDR3: CASSIQARLGNTIYF. CDR3 nucleotides: TGTGCCAGTAGTATACAAGCTCGCCTTGGAAACACCATATATTTT. J is TRBJ1-3 and V is TRBV19; D unclear. The CDR3 has 15 amino acids. CDR1 and CDR2 from the germline V gene are LNHDA and SQIVND (reference sequence). With 2 bases removed from V and 3 bases from J, the gap between germline ends came to 11 bases.

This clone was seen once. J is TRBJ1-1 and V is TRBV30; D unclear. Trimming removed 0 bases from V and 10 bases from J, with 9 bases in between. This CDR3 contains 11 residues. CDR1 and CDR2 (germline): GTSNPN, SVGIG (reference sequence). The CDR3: CAWSVQIGAFF. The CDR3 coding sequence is TGTGCCTGGAGTGTTCAAATCGGAGCTTTCTTT. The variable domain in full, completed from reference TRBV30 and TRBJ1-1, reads SQTIHQWPATLVQPVGSPLSLECTVEGTSNPNLYWYRQAAGRGLQLLFYSVGIGQISSEVPQNLSASRPQDRQFILSSKKLLLSDSGFYLCAWSVQIGAFFGQGTRLTVV.

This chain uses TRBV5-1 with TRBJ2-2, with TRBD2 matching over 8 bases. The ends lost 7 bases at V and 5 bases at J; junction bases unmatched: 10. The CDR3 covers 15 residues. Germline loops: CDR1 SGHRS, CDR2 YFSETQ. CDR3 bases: TGCGCCAGCGGACCCTCACTAGCGGATACCGGGGAGCTGTTTTTT. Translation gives CASGPSLADTGELFF.

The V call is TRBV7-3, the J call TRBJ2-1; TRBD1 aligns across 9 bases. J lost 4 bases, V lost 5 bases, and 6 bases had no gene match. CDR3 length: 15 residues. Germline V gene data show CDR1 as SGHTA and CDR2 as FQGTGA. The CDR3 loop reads CASSAQGATYNEQFF. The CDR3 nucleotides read TGTGCCAGCAGCGCACAGGGGGCTACTTACAATGAGCAGTTCTTC.